What follows are 20 T cell receptor beta chains derived from one specimen sequenced in a study of blood T cell repertoires in COVID-19. The data were produced by immunoSEQ multiplex PCR, yet TCRdb's version contains in-frame clones alone and is incomplete. The sample records approximately 280,000 clones, roughly 88% being singletons. The sequenced sample was peripheral blood. The receptors here all came from a woman aged 70-85 years with acute or convalescent COVID-19.

J is TRBJ1-3 and V is TRBV14; D ambiguous. The V gene's germline CDR1 is SGHDN and CDR2 FVKESK. This CDR3 is 16 amino acids long. The V and J ends lost 1 base and 0 bases respectively, with 10 bases between them. The CDR3, as DNA: TGTGCCAGCAGCCAAGTCGAAGGACTCTCTGGAAACACCATATATTTT. Translated, it gives CASSQVEGLSGNTIYF. Filled out from reference TRBV14 and TRBJ1-3, the complete variable domain reads EAGVTQFPSHSVIEKGQTVTLRCDPISGHDNLYWYRRVMGKEIKFLLHFVKESKQDESGMPNNRFLAERTGGTYSTLKVQPAELEDSGVYFCASSQVEGLSGNTIYFGEGSWLTVV.

The chain links TRBV10-2 to TRBJ2-1, with 7 nucleotides matching TRBD1. V lost 6 bases and J lost 10; bases outside the gene matches: 9. CDR1 is WSHSY, CDR2 SAAADI, per germline. The CDR3 runs to 13 residues. CDR3 in DNA: TGCGCCAGCAGCCCGACAGGGTACGGGGAGCAGTTCTTC. Translation: CASSPTGYGEQFF.

The chain has TRBV11-2 and TRBJ2-5; D is uncertain. Trimming removed 3 bases at V and 0 bases at J, with 5 bases between. This CDR3 has 13 residues. The germline V gene encodes CDR1 SGHAT and CDR2 FQNNGV. The CDR3 is CASSFEHQETQYF. The CDR3 DNA is TGTGCCAGCAGCTTCGAGCACCAAGAGACCCAGTACTTC.

The rearrangement uses TRBV2 and TRBJ1-6; D call uncertain. Per the germline V gene, CDR1 is SNHLY and CDR2 is FYNNEI. This CDR3 is built from 14 residues. V was cut by 6 bases and J by 9 bases, with 15 bases left in between. The CDR3 sequence: CASRDGVSGSPLHF. Here the CDR3 DNA reads TGTGCCAGCAGGGACGGGGTTTCGGGTTCACCCCTCCACTTT.

V and J are TRBV10-3 and TRBJ1-1; 9 bases are a match to TRBD1. The CDR3 length is 14 residues. Looked up from germline, CDR1 is ENHRY and CDR2 is SYGVKD. Losses at the gene ends were 10 bases for V and 5 bases for J; bases not matched to a gene: 11. The CDR3, as DNA: TGTGCCACTTCCCGGGACAGGGTAGGTACTGAAGCTTTCTTT. It yields the protein CATSRDRVGTEAFF.

The chain is built from TRBV18 and TRBJ1-5; 8 bases are shared with TRBD1. Germline V gene lookup returns CDR1 KGHSH and CDR2 LQKENI. V lost 3 bases, J lost 4 bases, and 8 bases stayed unmatched. The CDR3 has 16 residues. The CDR3 nucleotides read TGTGCCAGCTCACCGGAGGGGCAGGGGGCGAATCAGCCCCAGCATTTT. Its protein is CASSPEGQGANQPQHF.

The chain links TRBV19 to TRBJ1-1; 9 nucleotides align to TRBD1. The V gene's germline CDR1 is LNHDA and CDR2 SQIVND (reference sequence). The ends lost 3 bases at V and 6 bases at J; junction bases unmatched: 8. The CDR3 length is 15 residues. The CDR3 loop is CASSITGGGSAEAFF. The CDR3 DNA reads TGTGCCAGTAGTATCACAGGGGGCGGATCGGCTGAAGCTTTCTTT.

This chain uses TRBV27 with TRBJ1-2, with 8 bases fitting TRBD1. The germline CDR1 and CDR2 sequences are MNHEY and SMNVEV (reference sequence). This CDR3 has 11 residues. V lost 8 bases, J lost 4 bases, and 0 bases stayed unmatched. The CDR3 sequence is CASGQGYGYTF. CDR3 in DNA: TGTGCCAGCGGACAGGGCTATGGCTACACCTTC.

In its sample, this clone was seen once. This rearrangement joins TRBV9 to TRBJ1-2; 7 positions match TRBD1. The J segment lost 0 bases and the V segment lost 4 bases, leaving 6 bases of the junction unmatched. Germline-derived CDR1 and CDR2 are SGDLS and YYNGEE. The CDR3 extends over 15 amino acids. The CDR3 reads CASSTLTGSNYGYTF. In DNA, the CDR3 is TGTGCCAGCAGCACTCTGACAGGGTCTAACTATGGCTACACCTTC.

The chain is built from TRBV4-1 and TRBJ2-1; TRBD2 might be the D (6 bases). CDR3 length: 15 amino acids. V lost 2 bases to trimming and J lost 4 bases, with 12 bases between them. Germline loops: CDR1 MGHRA, CDR2 YSYEKL. CDR3: CASSQYRGVYNEQFF. The CDR3 nucleotides are TGCGCCAGCAGCCAATATCGCGGGGTGTACAATGAGCAGTTCTTC.

The V and J genes are TRBV18 and TRBJ2-5; 7 bases are a match to TRBD1. There are 14 residues in the CDR3. The junction had 5 bases not matched to a gene; V was cut back by 4 bases and J by 3 bases. Germline V gene lookup returns CDR1 KGHSH and CDR2 LQKENI. CDR3 amino acids: CASSLGTEEETQYF. In DNA form, the CDR3 reads TGTGCCAGCTCACTAGGGACAGAGGAAGAGACCCAGTACTTC. The variable domain in full, with the rest retrieved from reference TRBV18 and TRBJ2-5, is NAGVMQNPRHLVRRRGQEARLRCSPMKGHSHVYWYRQLPEEGLKFMVYLQKENIIDESGMPKERFSAEFPKEGPSILRIQQVVRGDSAAYFCASSLGTEEETQYFGPGTRLLVL.

The chain uses TRBV11-2 and TRBJ1-2; 7 bases line up with TRBD1. The CDR3 consists of 13 residues. V lost 5 bases and J lost 2; bases outside the gene matches: 2. CDR1 is SGHAT, CDR2 FQNNGV, per germline. CDR3 DNA: TGTGCCAGCAGCCCACAGGGGAACTATGGCTACACCTTC. Its protein is CASSPQGNYGYTF.

This rearrangement joins TRBV4-1 to TRBJ2-7; 8 bases agree with TRBD1. The CDR3 has 15 residues. The junction had 2 bases not matched to a gene; V was cut back by 1 base and J by 0 bases. Germline values: CDR1 MGHRA, CDR2 YSYEKL. CDR3 bases: TGCGCCAGCAGCCAAGGACAGGGGATCTCCTACGAGCAGTACTTC. It encodes CASSQGQGISYEQYF.

V usage is TRBV4-1 and J usage is TRBJ2-2, with 9 bases lining up with TRBD2. V dropped 1 base and J dropped 6; count of bases not matched to a gene: 6. Looked up from germline, CDR1 is MGHRA and CDR2 is YSYEKL. This CDR3 region has 16 residues. The CDR3, as DNA: TGCGCCAGCAGCCAAGCCGGCGGGGGGGTGGCCGGGGAGCTGTTTTTT. Translated: CASSQAGGGVAGELFF.

V and J are TRBV12-3 or TRBV12-4 and TRBJ1-2, with a weak D call TRBD1 (5 bases). The CDR3 is 12 amino acids. Trimming took off 6 bases at V and 8 bases at J, with 13 bases between the two ends. The CDR3, as DNA: TGTGCCAGCAGCCGCCGAACAGGAGGCTACACCTTC. As protein: CASSRRTGGYTF.

The rearrangement uses TRBV27 and TRBJ1-1, with 8 bases lining up with TRBD1. The CDR3 runs to 13 residues. CDR1 and CDR2 (germline): MNHEY, SMNVEV (reference sequence). J lost 5 bases, V lost 2 bases, and 1 base had no gene match. The CDR3 reads CASSLDRGTEAFF. CDR3 in DNA: TGTGCCAGCAGTTTAGACAGGGGAACTGAAGCTTTCTTT.

For this clone: Other DNA sequences in this specimen translate into the identical CDR3. The chain employs TRBV5-1 and TRBJ2-1; 13 bases agree with TRBD2. The CDR3 is made up of 15 amino acids. Germline loops: CDR1 SGHRS, CDR2 YFSETQ. With V trimmed by 0 bases and J by 6 bases, 0 bases remained unmatched. The DNA for the CDR3 is TGCGCCAGCAGCTTGGGACTAGCGGGGGGCAATGAGCAGTTCTTC. As protein: CASSLGLAGGNEQFF.

The chain links TRBV2 to TRBJ2-3; perhaps TRBD2 as D (5 bases). Germline V CDR1 and CDR2: SNHLY, FYNNEI. The CDR3 totals 15 residues. V shed 4 bases and J shed 7 bases, with 18 bases lying between them. CDR3 amino acids: CASSARQAEGYTQYF. DNA for the CDR3: TGTGCCAGCAGTGCAAGGCAGGCCGAGGGATATACGCAGTATTTT.

The chain joins TRBV7-8 to TRBJ1-3; D may be TRBD1 (5 bases). The CDR3 has 13 amino acids. V was shortened by 5 bases and J by 9 bases, with 14 bases between the two germline ends. Germline V lookup: CDR1 SGHVS, CDR2 FQNEAQ. As DNA, the CDR3 is TGTGCCAGCAGCACGTCGACAGTTAGCACCATATATTTT. It encodes CASSTSTVSTIYF.

This clone was seen a single time. The chain joins TRBV20-1 to TRBJ1-1, with D perhaps TRBD1 (5 bases). The V end lost 3 bases, the J end lost 6 bases, and 20 bases lay between the germline ends. The CDR3 is 15 residues long. Per germline, CDR1 DFQATT and CDR2 SNEGSKA (reference sequence). This chain's CDR3 is CSASDSGNSAAEAFF. DNA for the CDR3: TGCAGTGCTAGTGATTCAGGGAATTCGGCCGCTGAAGCTTTCTTT.